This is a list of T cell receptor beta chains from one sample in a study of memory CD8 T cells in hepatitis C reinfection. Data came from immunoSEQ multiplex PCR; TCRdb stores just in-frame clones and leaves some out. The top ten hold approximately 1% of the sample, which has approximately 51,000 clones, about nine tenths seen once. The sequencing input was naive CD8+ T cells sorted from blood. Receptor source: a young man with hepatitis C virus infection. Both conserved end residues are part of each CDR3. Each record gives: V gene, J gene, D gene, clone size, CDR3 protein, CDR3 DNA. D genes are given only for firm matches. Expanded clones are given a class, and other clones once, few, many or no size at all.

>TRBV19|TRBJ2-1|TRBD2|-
CASMELAGGGSEQFF
TGTGCCAGTATGGAACTAGCGGGAGGAGGCAGTGAGCAGTTCTTC
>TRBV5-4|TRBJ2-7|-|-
CASSLPGVSSYEQYF
TGTGCCAGCAGCTTACCCGGGGTTAGCTCCTACGAGCAGTACTTC
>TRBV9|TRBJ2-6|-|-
CASSVYEGRLANVLTF
TGTGCCAGCAGCGTATATGAAGGGAGACTGGCCAACGTCCTGACTTTC
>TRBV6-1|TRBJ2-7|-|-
CASSEFQGWGRLRYEQYF
TGTGCCAGCAGTGAATTCCAGGGGTGGGGGCGCCTCCGCTACGAGCAGTACTTC
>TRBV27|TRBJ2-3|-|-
CASSLTGGHTDTQYF
TGTGCCAGCAGTTTAACCGGGGGGCACACAGATACGCAGTATTTT
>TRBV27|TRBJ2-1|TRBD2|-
CASHPASGVYNEQFF
TGTGCCAGCCATCCTGCTAGCGGGGTCTACAATGAGCAGTTCTTC
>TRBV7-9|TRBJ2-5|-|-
CASTDSEKETQYF
TGTGCCAGCACCGACTCGGAGAAGGAGACCCAGTACTTC
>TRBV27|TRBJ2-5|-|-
CASSLGGAPETQYF
TGTGCCAGCAGTTTAGGAGGGGCGCCGGAGACCCAGTACTTC
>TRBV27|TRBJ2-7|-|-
CASSLEQGLAYEQYF
TGTGCCAGCAGTCTGGAACAGGGTTTAGCCTACGAGCAGTACTTC
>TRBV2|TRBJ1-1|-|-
CASSVPGVTEAFF
TGTGCCAGCAGTGTTCCAGGGGTGACTGAAGCTTTCTTT
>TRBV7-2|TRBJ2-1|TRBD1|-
CASSLRGEQFF
TGTGCCAGCAGCCTCAGGGGGGAGCAGTTCTTC
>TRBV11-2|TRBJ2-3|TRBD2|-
CASSLGVSGRSEDTQYF
TGTGCCAGCAGCTTAGGCGTTAGCGGGAGGAGCGAGGATACGCAGTATTTT
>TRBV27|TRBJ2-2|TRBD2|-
CASSLTGGAGELFF
TGTGCCAGCAGTTTAACGGGAGGGGCCGGGGAGCTGTTTTTT
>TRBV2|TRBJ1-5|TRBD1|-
CASGSGQGARQPQHF
TGTGCCAGTGGGTCGGGACAGGGGGCTAGACAGCCCCAGCATTTT
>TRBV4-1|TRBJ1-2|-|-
CASSQDGGGWDYGYTF
TGCGCCAGCAGCCAAGATGGGGGGGGCTGGGACTATGGCTACACCTTC
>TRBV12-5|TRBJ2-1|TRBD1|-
CASGLGQGAGNEQFF
TGTGCTAGTGGTTTAGGGCAGGGGGCCGGGAATGAGCAGTTCTTC
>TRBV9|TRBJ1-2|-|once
CASSAQGFGYTF
TGTGCCAGCAGCGCGCAGGGGTTTGGCTACACCTTC
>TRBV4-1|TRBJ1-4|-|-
CASREATNEKLFF
TGCGCCAGCAGAGAGGCAACTAATGAAAAACTGTTTTTT
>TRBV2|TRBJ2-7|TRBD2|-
CASKGLAGYEQYF
TGTGCCAGCAAGGGACTAGCGGGCTACGAGCAGTACTTC
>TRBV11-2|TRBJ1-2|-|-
CASSPAGGDTYYGYTF
TGTGCCAGCAGTCCAGCGGGAGGGGACACCTACTATGGCTACACCTTC